The clone carrying this TCR beta chain was seen a few times. Its matching antigen is unknown. Documented time point: newly diagnosed GD, antithyroid drugs for less than 3 months. From RNA extracted from PBMCs, the TCR library was made. HTBI primers from iRepertoire and Arm-PCR of CDR3 regions yielded the TCR beta libraries. TCRdb recomputed calls from the multiplex PCR reads with MiXCR, one row per CDR3 protein. Of roughly 560,000 distinct CDR3 sequences in the sample, 15% to 20% were seen once. This sample was included in a study of regulatory T cells in long-lasting Graves disease. Whole-study results and caveats: Repertoires from persistent disease leaned toward TRBV28, TRBJ1-2 and TRBJ2-5.

Germline CDR1 is SGHRS and CDR2 is YFSETQ. There are 14 residues in the CDR3. Trimming stripped 3 bases from V and 1 base from J, with 10 bases between. These same records also appear under a second study, on T cells in Graves' hyperthyroidism and ophthalmopathy.

This sequence joins TRBV5-1 and TRBJ1-1, with unresolved D. The receptor comes from a woman aged 40 to 65 with Graves disease. The sequencing here drew on peripheral blood mononuclear cells (PBMCs), taken at new diagnosis, from a patient treated with antithyroid drugs. The CDR3 DNA reads as TGCGCCAGCAGCTCAAGACTCACGAACACTGAAGCTTTCTTT. Residues: CASSSRLTNTEAFF.